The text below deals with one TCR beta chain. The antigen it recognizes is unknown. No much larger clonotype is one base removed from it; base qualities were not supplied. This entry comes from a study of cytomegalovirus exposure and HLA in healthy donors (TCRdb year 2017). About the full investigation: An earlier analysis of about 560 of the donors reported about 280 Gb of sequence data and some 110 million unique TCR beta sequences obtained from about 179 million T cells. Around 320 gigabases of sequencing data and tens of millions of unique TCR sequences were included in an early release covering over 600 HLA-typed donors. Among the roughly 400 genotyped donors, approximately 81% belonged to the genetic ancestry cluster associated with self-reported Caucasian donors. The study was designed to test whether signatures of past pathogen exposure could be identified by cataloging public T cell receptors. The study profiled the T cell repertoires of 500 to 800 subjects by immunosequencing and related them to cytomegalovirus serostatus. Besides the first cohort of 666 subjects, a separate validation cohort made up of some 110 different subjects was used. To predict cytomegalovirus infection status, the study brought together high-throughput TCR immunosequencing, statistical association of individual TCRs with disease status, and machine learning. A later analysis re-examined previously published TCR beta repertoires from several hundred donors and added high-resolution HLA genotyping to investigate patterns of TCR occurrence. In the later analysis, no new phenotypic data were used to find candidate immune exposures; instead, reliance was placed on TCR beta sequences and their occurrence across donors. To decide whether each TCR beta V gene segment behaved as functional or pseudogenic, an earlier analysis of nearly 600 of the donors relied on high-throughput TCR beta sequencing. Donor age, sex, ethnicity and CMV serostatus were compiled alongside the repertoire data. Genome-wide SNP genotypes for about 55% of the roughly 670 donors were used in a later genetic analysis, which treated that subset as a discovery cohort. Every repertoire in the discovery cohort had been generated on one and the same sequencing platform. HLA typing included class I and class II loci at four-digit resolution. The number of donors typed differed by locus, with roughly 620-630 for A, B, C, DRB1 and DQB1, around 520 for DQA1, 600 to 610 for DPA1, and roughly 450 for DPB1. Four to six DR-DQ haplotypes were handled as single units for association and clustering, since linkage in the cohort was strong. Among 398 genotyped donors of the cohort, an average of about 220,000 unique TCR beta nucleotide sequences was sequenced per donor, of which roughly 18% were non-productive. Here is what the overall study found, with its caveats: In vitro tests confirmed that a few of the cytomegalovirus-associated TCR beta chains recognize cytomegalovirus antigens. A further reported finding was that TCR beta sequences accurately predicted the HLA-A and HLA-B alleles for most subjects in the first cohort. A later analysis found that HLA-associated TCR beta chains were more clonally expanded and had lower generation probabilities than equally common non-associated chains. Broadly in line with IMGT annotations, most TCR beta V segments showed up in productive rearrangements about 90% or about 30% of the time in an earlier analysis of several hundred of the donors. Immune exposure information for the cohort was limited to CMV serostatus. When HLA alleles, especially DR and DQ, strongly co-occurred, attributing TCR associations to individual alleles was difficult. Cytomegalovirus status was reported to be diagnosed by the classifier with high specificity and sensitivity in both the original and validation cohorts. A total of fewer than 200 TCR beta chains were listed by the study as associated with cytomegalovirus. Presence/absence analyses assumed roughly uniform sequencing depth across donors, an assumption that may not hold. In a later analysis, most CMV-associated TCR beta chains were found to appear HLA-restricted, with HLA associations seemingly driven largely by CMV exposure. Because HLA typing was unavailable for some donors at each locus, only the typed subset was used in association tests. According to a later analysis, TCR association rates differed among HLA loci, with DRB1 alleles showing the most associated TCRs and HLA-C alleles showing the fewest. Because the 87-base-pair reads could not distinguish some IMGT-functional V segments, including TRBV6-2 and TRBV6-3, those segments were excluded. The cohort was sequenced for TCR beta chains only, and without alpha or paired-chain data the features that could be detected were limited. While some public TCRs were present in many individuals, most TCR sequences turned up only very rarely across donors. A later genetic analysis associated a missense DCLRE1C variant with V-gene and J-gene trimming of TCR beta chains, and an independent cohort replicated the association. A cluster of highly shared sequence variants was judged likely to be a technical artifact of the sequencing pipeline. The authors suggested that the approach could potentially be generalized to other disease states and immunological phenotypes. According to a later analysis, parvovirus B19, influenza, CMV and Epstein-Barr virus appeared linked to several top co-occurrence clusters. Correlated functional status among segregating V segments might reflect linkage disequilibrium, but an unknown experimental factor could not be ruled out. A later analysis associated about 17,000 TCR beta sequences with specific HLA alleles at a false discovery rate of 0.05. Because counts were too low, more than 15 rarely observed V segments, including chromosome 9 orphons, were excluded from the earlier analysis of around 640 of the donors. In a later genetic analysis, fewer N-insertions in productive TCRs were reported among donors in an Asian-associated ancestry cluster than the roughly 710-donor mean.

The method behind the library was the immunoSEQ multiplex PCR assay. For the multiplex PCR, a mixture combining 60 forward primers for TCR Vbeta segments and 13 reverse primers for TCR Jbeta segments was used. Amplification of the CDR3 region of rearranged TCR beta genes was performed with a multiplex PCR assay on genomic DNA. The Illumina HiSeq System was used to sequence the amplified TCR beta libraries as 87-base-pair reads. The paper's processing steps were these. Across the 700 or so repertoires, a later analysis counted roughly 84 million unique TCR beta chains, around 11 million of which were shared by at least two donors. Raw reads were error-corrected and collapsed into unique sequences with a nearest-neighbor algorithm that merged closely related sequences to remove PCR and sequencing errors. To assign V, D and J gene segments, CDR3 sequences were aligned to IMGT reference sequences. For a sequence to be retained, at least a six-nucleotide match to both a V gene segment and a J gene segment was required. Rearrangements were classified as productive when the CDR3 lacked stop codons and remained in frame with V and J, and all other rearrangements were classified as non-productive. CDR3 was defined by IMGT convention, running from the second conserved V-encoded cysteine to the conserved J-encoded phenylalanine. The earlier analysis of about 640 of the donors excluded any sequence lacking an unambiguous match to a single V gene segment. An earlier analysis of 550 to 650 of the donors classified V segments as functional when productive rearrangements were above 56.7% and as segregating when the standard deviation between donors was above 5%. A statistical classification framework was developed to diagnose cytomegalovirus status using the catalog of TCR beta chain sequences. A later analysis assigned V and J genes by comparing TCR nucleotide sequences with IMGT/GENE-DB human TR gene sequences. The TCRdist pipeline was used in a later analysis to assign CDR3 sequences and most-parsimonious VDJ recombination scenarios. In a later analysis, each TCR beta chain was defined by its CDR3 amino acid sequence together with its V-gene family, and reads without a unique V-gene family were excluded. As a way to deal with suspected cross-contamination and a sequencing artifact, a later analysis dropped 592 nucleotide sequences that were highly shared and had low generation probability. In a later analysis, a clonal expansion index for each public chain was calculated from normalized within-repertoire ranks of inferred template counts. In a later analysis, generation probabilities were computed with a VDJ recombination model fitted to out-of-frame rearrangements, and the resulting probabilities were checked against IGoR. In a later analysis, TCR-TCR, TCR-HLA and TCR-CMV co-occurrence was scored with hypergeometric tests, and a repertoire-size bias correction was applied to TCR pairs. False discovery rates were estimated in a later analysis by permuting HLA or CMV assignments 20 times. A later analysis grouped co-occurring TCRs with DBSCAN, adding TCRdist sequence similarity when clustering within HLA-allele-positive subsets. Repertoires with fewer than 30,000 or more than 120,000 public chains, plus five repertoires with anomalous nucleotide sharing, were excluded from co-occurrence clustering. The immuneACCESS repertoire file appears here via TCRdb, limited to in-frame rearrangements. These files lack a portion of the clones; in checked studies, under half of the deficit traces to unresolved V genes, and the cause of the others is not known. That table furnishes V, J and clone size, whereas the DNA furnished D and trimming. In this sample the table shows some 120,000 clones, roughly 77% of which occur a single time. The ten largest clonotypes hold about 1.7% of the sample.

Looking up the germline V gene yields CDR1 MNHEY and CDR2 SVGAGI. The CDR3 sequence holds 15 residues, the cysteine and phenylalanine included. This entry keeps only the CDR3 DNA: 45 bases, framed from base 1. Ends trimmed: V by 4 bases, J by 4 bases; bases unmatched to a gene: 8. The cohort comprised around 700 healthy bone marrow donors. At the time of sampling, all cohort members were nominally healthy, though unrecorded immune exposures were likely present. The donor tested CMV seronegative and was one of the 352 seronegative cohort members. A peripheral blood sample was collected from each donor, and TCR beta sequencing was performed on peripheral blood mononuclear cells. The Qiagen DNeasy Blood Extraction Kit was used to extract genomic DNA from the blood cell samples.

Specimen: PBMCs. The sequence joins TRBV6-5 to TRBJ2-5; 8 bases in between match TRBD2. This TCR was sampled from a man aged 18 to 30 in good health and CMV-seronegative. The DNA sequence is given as TGTGCCAGCAGTTCTGCGGGGGGCCAGGGAGAGACCCAGTACTTC. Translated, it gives CASSSAGGQGETQYF.